The source of this TCR beta chain is a study of blood T cell repertoires in COVID-19. This clone was recorded only once. Source study methods: Amplification of reference gene primers was used by the study to estimate nucleated cell counts. The method was immunoSEQ multiplex PCR; TCRdb's version includes in-frame clones alone and lacks a portion of them. The DNA gave D and trimming, while V, J and clone size come from that table. The data contain 250,000 to 350,000 clones, roughly 88% of them singletons. V was trimmed by 1 base and J by 1 base, leaving 13 bases between them. Germline CDR1 and CDR2: LGHNA and YSLEER. The CDR3 spans 16 residues.

The sequenced material came from peripheral blood. The receptor's source is a woman aged 30 to 39 with active or convalescent COVID-19. This chain uses TRBV4-3 with TRBJ2-5; possibly TRBD1 for D (5 bases). CDR3 coding DNA: TGCGCCAGCAGCCAAGGATGGGCCAGGGTCCAAGAGACCCAGTACTTC. Its protein product is CASSQGWARVQETQYF.